This note documents a single TCR beta chain sequence. Its target antigen remains unknown. No quality values exist for individual bases; no much larger clone is one base distant. The method was 5' RACE. Sequencing was carried out with an Illumina HiSeq 2500. A second roughly 6 to 11 cycle PCR used a sample-barcoded 5' primer and a J-beta primer mix. A template-switch 5' adaptor carrying 12 random nucleotides introduced a unique molecular identifier onto each TCR beta cDNA molecule. Each sample yielded at least 3 million CDR3-containing paired-end reads. The Mint cDNA synthesis kit, primed by a TRBC-specific oligonucleotide, was used to synthesize first-strand cDNA from all RNA. Following uracil-DNA glycosylase treatment, a first 18-cycle PCR with universal primers M1SS and BC2_uni_R was performed on all cDNA. On the study's bioinformatics: Normalization of each sample was performed by random selection of 1 million high-quality reads, each carrying a distinct molecular identifier. Instead of being binned into consensus sequences, reads that shared molecular identifiers were thrown out. MiTCR, set to a Q25 quality threshold and the strictest error-elimination algorithm, was used for CDR3 identification, clonotype clustering and error correction. A nonparametric unseen species model with Euler transformation was used to estimate a lower bound on total TCR beta diversity. TCRdb reprocessing: public reads trimmed at Q25 with fastp, clones called with MiXCR, in-frame beta chains kept. Rows matching on CDR3 protein sequence are summarized as one entry with the most common DNA and genes. The authors' filters were not applied to this entry. Counted in this sample were about 760,000 distinct CDR3 sequences; 20% to 30% of them appeared once. Just under 9.5% of the sample is in the top ten clones.

Donors were 40 or so systemically healthy Caucasian individuals from Russia aged roughly 6 to 95 years. Each donor gave roughly 11 milliliters of peripheral blood, drawn into EDTA-treated Vacutainer tubes. Ficoll-Paque density-gradient centrifugation was used to isolate PBMCs, with at least 6.5 million per sample. Total RNA, at least 5 micrograms per sample, was extracted from PBMCs with Trizol reagent. For every donor, an aliquot of PBMCs went through flow cytometry to measure the percentages of naive CD45RAhigh/CD27high T cells. Unmatched junction bases come to 11, with V trimmed by 2 bases and J by 6 bases. The CDR3 covers 16 residues, taking in both the cysteine and the phenylalanine. Left in the record is the CDR3 DNA by itself, 48 bases read in frame from the first base. In the germline V gene, CDR1 corresponds to MNHEY and CDR2 to SVGAGI. This sample is part of a study of blood T cells in healthy people across ages (dated by TCRdb to 2015 to 2017). Regarding the study in general: Template switching captured roughly one uniquely barcoded TCR beta cDNA molecule per two T cells in model experiments. Using deep sequencing normalized with unique cDNA molecular identifiers, the study measured how TCR beta repertoire diversity changes with age. Four age groups were formed from the donors: young (average about 17 years), middle-aged (around 40), aged (about 62) and long-lived (82). Using the same blood draw, the study looked at two additional independent replicas of 1 million unique cDNA reads for two donors, one aged 18 to 29 and the other aged 80 or older.

Overall study results and their limits: Because profiling used bulk unsorted PBMCs, naive and antigen-experienced compartments could not be compared conclusively. The percentage of naive T cells measured by flow cytometry correlated strongly with observed TCR beta diversity. Donor CMV infection status was unknown, potentially confounding age-related changes in expanded clonotypes. Total diversity estimates from one million sequenced T cells were considered lower bounds and underestimates. As age increased, observed TCR beta diversity per million T cells dropped in a roughly linear way, and a significant reduction was already evident by age 40. Compared with the aged group, the long-lived group had more naive CD4+ T cells, fewer expanded clones and increased TCR diversity, suggesting age selection.

The same data also contributed to another study, on T cells of mothers and their children. The second publication reports: Nine systemically healthy Caucasian individuals served as donors, namely three mothers together with their six children. cDNA synthesis used all of the extracted RNA, with roughly 1.6 ug of RNA in each 15 ul reaction. In the second PCR, the M1S primer introduced both the sample barcodes and 2-4 random nucleotides. Over 8 million TCR beta CDR3 reads were obtained for each mother, and around 3 million reads were obtained for each child. Thymic selection shapes the output of TCR recombination in a similar way in related and unrelated pairs, and inherited differences have a minor effect. Related mother-child pairs always showed normalized repertoire overlap that was slightly higher than in unrelated mother-child pairs, though the difference was never significant. No persistent microchimeric T cell clones were detected, at a sensitivity of 90 to 100 clones per million clonotypes. Deep NGS was used in the study to compare the TCR beta repertoires of mothers and children and to look for features that separate related mother-child pairs from unrelated individuals. The mean age was roughly 44 +/- 4 years for the mothers and approximately 11 +/- 4 years for the children. After adapters were ligated using NEBNext reagents, the libraries underwent 100+100 nt paired-end sequencing on an Illumina HiSeq 2000. Mother and child libraries were prepared a month apart and sequenced in separate runs to prevent cross-contamination. For each donor, somewhere between roughly 500,000 and 2,100,000 distinct TCR beta clonotypes were identified. Naive TCR beta clonotypes were estimated from low-frequency clonotypes matched to each donor's FACS-determined naive share, without sorting.

Sequencing input: blood. This receptor chain uses TRBV6-5 and TRBJ1-2; TRBD1 aligns with 8 central bases. The source is a boy younger than 18 in good health. The bases are TGTGCCAGCAGTTACATCGGCGCAGGGGGCGCAGATGGCTACACCTTC. It translates to CASSYIGAGGADGYTF.